Below are 24 T cell receptor beta chains sequenced from a single sample in a study of cytomegalovirus exposure and HLA in healthy donors. PCR amplification relied on 60 Vbeta primers (plus 13 Jbeta primers). The protocol was immunoSEQ multiplex PCR, while the TCRdb copy is restricted to in-frame clones and leaves out a portion. The sample holds about 110,000 clones; about 70% are singletons and the top ten take 5% to 7.5%. Sequencing was done on a sample of PBMCs. The receptors here all came from a woman between 50 and 59 years old in good health and CMV-seropositive.

CDR3 nucleotides: TGTGCCAGTACCTCTCGACAGGCTAACTATGGCTACACCTTC. Translated, it gives CASTSRQANYGYTF. J is TRBJ1-2 and V is TRBV19; tentatively, D is TRBD1 (6 bases). V lost 7 bases and J lost 0, with 12 bases in between. This CDR3 is 14 amino acids long. The V gene's germline CDR1 is LNHDA and CDR2 SQIVND (reference sequence).

CDR3 bases: TGTGCCAGCAGTTACTTCGGACAGAGCAATCAGCCCCAGCATTTT. This gives the protein CASSYFGQSNQPQHF. The chain uses TRBV6-6 and TRBJ1-5; D perhaps matches TRBD1 (6 bases). CDR1 is MNHNY and CDR2 is SVGAGI in the germline V gene (reference sequence). The V and J ends lost 1 base and 1 base respectively, with 8 bases between them. CDR3 length: 15 amino acids.

Here the CDR3 reads CASTPGTVGEQYF. The CDR3 DNA is TGTGCCAGTACCCCCGGGACAGTAGGGGAGCAGTACTTC. The genes are TRBV19 and TRBJ2-7; 7 nucleotides agree with TRBD1. Germline CDR1 reads LNHDA; CDR2 reads SQIVND (reference sequence). The CDR3 loop spans 13 amino acids. The junction had 10 bases not matched to a gene; V was cut back by 7 bases and J by 7 bases.

Only a few counts were recorded for this clone. The chain is built from TRBV9 and TRBJ2-1; 10 positions agree with TRBD2. CDR1 and CDR2 (germline): SGDLS, YYNGEE. Trimming cost V 4 bases and J 4 bases; bases outside gene matches: 11. The CDR3 length is 17 residues. CDR3 in DNA: TGTGCCAGCAGCTTCGACACCGGGACTAGCGAGTACAATGAGCAGTTCTTC. Its translation: CASSFDTGTSEYNEQFF.

The chain carries TRBV2 and TRBJ2-7; 7 positions match TRBD1. The CDR3 contains 16 residues. Germline V lookup: CDR1 SNHLY, CDR2 FYNNEI. Trimming took 6 bases from V and 1 from J; bases not matched to a gene: 12. DNA of the CDR3: TGTGCCAGCAGCAAGGACCGACAGGGCGGATCCTACGAGCAGTACTTC. As protein: CASSKDRQGGSYEQYF.

This chain joins TRBV18 and TRBJ1-4; 7 nucleotides match TRBD1. V lost 1 base to trimming and J lost 5 bases; unmatched junction nucleotides: 10. Germline assignment: CDR1 KGHSH and CDR2 LQKENI. This CDR3 is 17 amino acids long. CDR3 loop: CASSPLAQTGLNEKLFF. CDR3 bases: TGTGCCAGCTCACCACTCGCTCAGACAGGGTTAAATGAAAAACTGTTTTTT.

The V gene is TRBV7-2, the J gene TRBJ2-2; weak D call: TRBD2 (6 bases). V gave up 3 bases and J gave up 4 bases, with 12 bases separating them. CDR1 is SGHTA and CDR2 is FQGNSA in the germline V gene. This CDR3 spans 15 amino acids. CDR3 protein: CASSFRELITGELFF. In DNA, the CDR3 is TGTGCCAGCAGCTTCCGGGAGCTAATCACCGGGGAGCTGTTTTTT.

The rearrangement uses TRBV13 and TRBJ2-1; 7 bases match TRBD2. Looked up from germline, CDR1 is PRHDT and CDR2 is FYEKMQ (reference sequence). V was clipped by 5 bases and J by 4 bases; unmatched bases: 8. The CDR3 covers 15 residues. This CDR3 reads CASSPGLVPYNEQFF. Here the CDR3 DNA reads TGTGCCAGCAGCCCAGGACTAGTTCCGTACAATGAGCAGTTCTTC.

The V call is TRBV6-4, the J call TRBJ1-1; perhaps TRBD1 as D (5 bases). Trimming removed 6 bases from V and 1 base from J, with 9 bases in between. Germline V lookup: CDR1 MRHNA, CDR2 SNTAGT. The CDR3 has 13 amino acids. CDR3 amino acids: CASRGAPNTEAFF. The CDR3 coding sequence is TGTGCCAGCAGAGGGGCGCCGAACACTGAAGCTTTCTTT.

The chain carries TRBV18 and TRBJ2-7; 8 bases match TRBD1. The V gene end was trimmed by 8 bases and the J gene end by 3 bases; junction bases not matched to a gene: 6. There are 13 residues in the CDR3. The germline gives CDR1 KGHSH, CDR2 LQKENI. CDR3 in DNA: TGTGCCAGCGGACAGGGAATGCTCTACGAGCAGTACTTC. Translated, it gives CASGQGMLYEQYF.

The chain employs TRBV30 and TRBJ1-5; D is uncertain. CDR3 length: 17 amino acids. Per germline, CDR1 GTSNPN and CDR2 SVGIG (reference sequence). V lost 1 base to trimming and J lost 5 bases, with 21 bases between them. The CDR3: CAWSDRRRQRSYQPQHF. The CDR3 region has the DNA TGTGCCTGGAGTGACAGAAGGCGGCAGCGGAGCTATCAGCCCCAGCATTTT. The full variable domain, in which reference TRBV30 and TRBJ1-5 provide the parts outside the CDR3, is SQTIHQWPATLVQPVGSPLSLECTVEGTSNPNLYWYRQAAGRGLQLLFYSVGIGQISSEVPQNLSASRPQDRQFILSSKKLLLSDSGFYLCAWSDRRRQRSYQPQHFGDGTRLSIL.

The rearrangement joins TRBV29-1 to TRBJ2-2; tentatively, D is TRBD1 (6 bases). The germline V gene has CDR1 SQVTM and CDR2 ANQGSEA. The V end was cut by 7 bases, the J end by 5 bases, with 11 bases between. The CDR3 contains 12 residues. CDR3 sequence reads: CSAIQGTGELFF. CDR3 sequence (DNA): TGCAGCGCAATACAGGGAACCGGGGAGCTGTTTTTT.

The chain joins TRBV5-1 to TRBJ2-1; 12 bases are a match to TRBD2. V lost 0 bases, J lost 8 bases, and 6 bases stayed unmatched. This CDR3 spans 16 amino acids. Germline V gene sequence: CDR1 SGHRS, CDR2 YFSETQ. The CDR3 reads CASSLDLAGGLDEQFF. The CDR3 DNA follows: TGCGCCAGCAGCTTGGACCTAGCGGGGGGGCTCGATGAGCAGTTCTTC. The full variable domain, its missing parts supplied by reference TRBV5-1 and TRBJ2-1, is KAGVTQTPRYLIKTRGQQVTLSCSPISGHRSVSWYQQTPGQGLQFLFEYFSETQRNKGNFPGRFSGRQFSNSRSEMNVSTLELGDSALYLCASSLDLAGGLDEQFFGPGTRLTVL.

A few counts support this clone. The V and J genes are TRBV10-3 and TRBJ2-7, with a tentative D call TRBD1 (5 bases). The CDR3 length is 14 residues. Looked up from germline, CDR1 is ENHRY and CDR2 is SYGVKD. V was shortened by 4 bases and J by 4 bases, with 14 bases between the two germline ends. The CDR3 DNA follows: TGTGCCATCAGTGGTTCGACAGAATCGTACGAGCAGTACTTC. Its translation: CAISGSTESYEQYF.

Only a few counts were recorded for this clone. The chain has TRBV7-9 and TRBJ2-1; the match to TRBD1 covers 9 bases. Germline CDR1 is SEHNR and CDR2 is FQNEAQ (reference sequence). The CDR3 loop spans 16 amino acids. With 5 bases clipped from V and 5 bases from J, the junction kept 10 bases outside the gene matches. CDR3 amino acids: CASSHPGQGTDNEQFF. The CDR3, as DNA: TGTGCCAGCAGCCATCCGGGACAGGGCACAGACAATGAGCAGTTCTTC.

The chain carries TRBV7-2 and TRBJ2-2; the match to TRBD2 covers 9 bases. Germline CDR1 and CDR2: SGHTA and FQGNSA. CDR3 size: 15 residues. With V trimmed by 5 bases and J by 5 bases, 6 bases remained unmatched. DNA of the CDR3: TGTGCCAGCAGCCCCCCGGGACTAGCAACCGGGGAGCTGTTTTTT. It encodes CASSPPGLATGELFF.

The V gene is TRBV6-5, the J gene TRBJ1-6; possibly TRBD1 for D (6 bases). The CDR3 contains 15 residues. Per the germline V gene, CDR1 is MNHEY and CDR2 is SVGAGI. V lost 8 bases, J lost 4 bases, and 15 bases lay in between. CDR3 nucleotide sequence: TGTGCCAGCCGGGAGGGGACAAATTATAATTCACCCCTCCACTTT. Protein sequence: CASREGTNYNSPLHF.

In this sample, this clone turned up a few times. The chain carries TRBV30 and TRBJ1-5, with TRBD1 matching over 10 bases. The CDR3 spans 17 residues. V trimming: 1 base; J trimming: 2 bases; junction bases outside the gene matches: 8. Germline V gives CDR1 GTSNPN, CDR2 SVGIG (reference sequence). The CDR3 sequence is CAWSGGTGVDGNQPQHF. CDR3 nucleotides: TGTGCCTGGAGTGGAGGGACAGGGGTAGATGGCAATCAGCCCCAGCATTTT.

The chain has TRBV25-1 and TRBJ2-3; weak D call: TRBD1 (7 bases). The germline V gene encodes CDR1 MGHDK and CDR2 SYGVNS. Trimming left V 1 base short and J 3 bases short, with 11 bases between. The CDR3 covers 15 residues. The CDR3 loop reads CASSEFRGATDTQYF. CDR3 DNA: TGTGCCAGCAGTGAATTCAGGGGGGCAACAGATACGCAGTATTTT.

Remarks on this clone: At one end, the junction sequence differs from germline, possibly due to a read error. This chain joins TRBV15 and TRBJ1-4; maybe TRBD1 (6 bases). CDR3 size: 17 residues. The germline CDR1 and CDR2 sequences are LNHNV and YYDKDF (reference sequence). This CDR3 is CATSGDLGQLTNEKLFF. The DNA for the CDR3 is TGTGCCACCAGCGGAGACCTAGGACAGCTCACTAATGAAAAACTGTTTTTT.

This chain uses TRBV6-5 with TRBJ2-1; 8 nucleotides line up with TRBD2. The CDR3 consists of 15 residues. The J segment lost 2 bases and the V segment lost 6 bases, leaving 6 bases of the junction unmatched. Looked up from germline, CDR1 is MNHEY and CDR2 is SVGAGI. Here the CDR3 reads CASSYGTRPYNEQFF. Here the CDR3 DNA reads TGTGCCAGCAGCTACGGGACTAGGCCCTACAATGAGCAGTTCTTC.

This sequence joins TRBV4-2 and TRBJ1-5; D remains ambiguous. The CDR3 length is 15 residues. V shed 1 base and J shed 7 bases, with 14 bases lying between them. The germline CDR1 and CDR2 sequences are LGHNA and YNFKEQ. The DNA for the CDR3 is TGTGCCAGCAGCCAAGTGGCCGTCGGGGAGCAGCCCCAGCATTTT. It encodes CASSQVAVGEQPQHF.

This chain connects TRBV4-3 to TRBJ1-1; D call uncertain. Germline V gene data show CDR1 as LGHNA and CDR2 as YSLEER. The CDR3 is 14 residues long. Between the trimmed V and J ends, which lost 1 base and 6 bases, there was a span of 12 bases. The CDR3 bases are TGCGCCAGCAGCCAAGGTCGGGTCTCTCCTGAAGCTTTCTTT. Protein: CASSQGRVSPEAFF.

The V call is TRBV6-5, the J call TRBJ1-2; D call uncertain. There are 14 residues in the CDR3. V lost 0 bases, J lost 2 bases, and 7 bases lay in between. Germline V CDR1 and CDR2: MNHEY, SVGAGI. CDR3 in amino acids: CASSYSSQNYGYTF. The CDR3 coding sequence is TGTGCCAGCAGTTACTCATCACAGAACTATGGCTACACCTTC.